The rows below give T cell receptor beta chains drawn from one sample of a study of T cell changes during pregnancy in multiple sclerosis. Method: immunoSEQ multiplex PCR; TCRdb's copy keeps in-frame clones and lacks some. The sample carries 40,000 to 50,000 clones, just over 90% recorded once. The sample in question was CD4+ T cells from peripheral blood mononuclear cells, obtained in the third trimester of pregnancy. The receptors were sampled from a female donor with multiple sclerosis, enrolled in a pregnancy study. CDR3s include the opening cysteine and the closing phenylalanine or tryptophan. D genes are given only for firm matches. Not every row has a clone size; where given, it reads once, few, many or a size class.

cdr3_length j_call d_call clone_size v_call cdr3_nt cdr3_aa
13 TRBJ2-2 - - TRBV30 TGTGCCTGGGGCACAGGTGGCACCGGGGAGCTGTTTTTT CAWGTGGTGELFF
17 TRBJ1-1 - - TRBV28 TGTGCCAGCAGGAAGGGGGGGGACATCCTCTTCAACACTGAAGCTTTCTTT CASRKGGDILFNTEAFF
15 TRBJ1-2 - - TRBV28 TGTGCCAGCAGTTCCAACCTAATTCAGGGATATGGCTACACCTTC CASSSNLIQGYGYTF
16 TRBJ2-7 TRBD2 - TRBV27 TGTGCCAGCAGTTCCCGTCCAGCGGAGCGGGGCTACGAGCAGTACTTC CASSSRPAERGYEQYF
13 TRBJ1-1 - once TRBV2 TGTGCCAGCAGTCGGGGGGAGGACACTGAAGCTTTCTTT CASSRGEDTEAFF
14 TRBJ2-6 - once TRBV6-1 TGTGCCAGCAGTGTCAACGGTGGGGCCAACGTCCTGACTTTC CASSVNGGANVLTF
14 TRBJ1-5 - few TRBV28 TGTGCCAGCAGTTTTGGGGCTCTCAATCAGCCCCAGCATTTT CASSFGALNQPQHF
14 TRBJ1-6 TRBD1 - TRBV5-1 TGCGCCAGCAGCTCGACAGGGGGGAATTCACCCCTCCACTTT CASSSTGGNSPLHF
15 TRBJ1-1 - once TRBV10-1 TGCGCCAGCAGACAGGGCCTTAAAATGAACACTGAAGCTTTCTTT CASRQGLKMNTEAFF
15 TRBJ1-1 - - TRBV9 TGTGCCAGCAGCGTAGCTGGGAATAGCGGCACTGAAGCTTTCTTT CASSVAGNSGTEAFF